The 14 T cell receptor beta chains reported below all come from one sample, sequenced in a study of prognosis after radiotherapy for stage I lung cancer. From genomic DNA, two-round multiplex PCR was used to amplify TCR beta CDR3. Gene-specific TRBV and TRBJ primers were used in PCR round one. TCRdb used MiXCR to reprocess the multiplex PCR reads, holding one entry per CDR3 protein. The sample comprises some 23,000 distinct CDR3 sequences, roughly two fifths of which are singletons, and around a fifth rests with the top ten. The sequencing here drew on PBMCs, taken before or after stereotactic body radiation therapy (not recorded which). The source is a donor at least 50 years old with non-small cell lung cancer.

This clonotype is medium-sized by share. The genes are TRBV5-1 and TRBJ1-2, with TRBD1 as a possible D gene (5 bases). Trimming stripped 1 base from V and 6 bases from J, with 10 bases between. Per the germline V gene, CDR1 is SGHRS and CDR2 is YFSETQ. The CDR3 extends over 13 amino acids. CDR3 region: CASSLIWGDGYTF. As DNA, the CDR3 is TGCGCCAGCAGCTTGATTTGGGGGGATGGCTACACCTTC.

The gene calls are TRBV20-1 and TRBJ2-1; 7 nucleotides agree with TRBD2. The V gene's germline CDR1 is DFQATT and CDR2 SNEGSKA (reference sequence). This CDR3 comprises 11 residues. CDR3 in DNA: TGCAGAGCGGGAAGTATGGATGAGCAGTTCTTC. It codes for CRAGSMDEQFF.

Worth noting for this clonotype: The junction departs from the called germline gene at one end, perhaps through a read error. V is TRBV2 and J is TRBJ2-5; 8 bases are shared with TRBD2. CDR1 is SNHLY and CDR2 is FYNNEI in the germline V gene. The CDR3 totals 15 residues. The CDR3 sequence is CASSGTRGSRKTQYF. In DNA form, the CDR3 reads TGTGCCAGCAGCGGGACTAGAGGGAGTCGGAAGACACAGTACTTC.

A note on this clonotype: One end of the junction is discordant with germline, which a read error may explain. V is TRBV6-1 and J is TRBJ2-7; 12 positions agree with TRBD1. The CDR3 is 14 residues long. Germline loops: CDR1 MNHNS, CDR2 SASEGT. CDR3 nucleotides: TGTGCCAGCCGCTTGGGACAGGGGGCCTACGATCAGTACTTC. Translation: CASRLGQGAYDQYF.

This clonotype showed up many times. The chain combines TRBV28 with TRBJ2-3; 13 bases are shared with TRBD2. The CDR3 spans 17 residues. Germline CDR1 MDHEN, CDR2 SYDVKM. V shed 6 bases and J 4 bases; nucleotides not matched to a gene: 10. The CDR3 protein is CASSPRTSGSEADTQYF. CDR3 bases: TGTGCCAGCAGCCCCAGGACTAGCGGGAGTGAGGCAGATACGCAGTATTTT.

This clonotype has at least ten counts. The chain recombines TRBV11-2 with TRBJ2-7; TRBD2 aligns across 16 bases. V shed 2 bases, J shed 5 bases, and the junction held 6 bases outside the gene matches. CDR3 length: 17 residues. From germline, CDR1 is SGHAT and CDR2 FQNNGV. The CDR3 DNA sequence: TGTGCCAGCAGCTTAAGAGTCGGGACTAGCGGGAGGGACGAGCAGTACTTC. It translates to CASSLRVGTSGRDEQYF.

This clonotype was picked up many times. The rearrangement links TRBV20-1 to TRBJ2-7; TRBD1 aligns across 11 bases. The CDR3 spans 14 residues. Germline CDR1 and CDR2: DFQATT and SNEGSKA (reference sequence). The junction had 5 bases not matched to a gene; V was cut back by 5 bases and J by 2 bases. The CDR3 nucleotides read TGCAGTGCTTCCGGGACAGGGGGTGCCTACGAGCAGTACTTC. Its protein is CSASGTGGAYEQYF.

This clonotype was detected only once. The gene calls are TRBV6-2 or TRBV6-3 and TRBJ1-1; 7 bases match TRBD1. The CDR3 has 15 residues. Trimming cost V 5 bases and J 0 bases; bases outside gene matches: 6. CDR1 and CDR2 (germline): MNHEY, SVGEGT. CDR3 coding DNA: TGTGCCAGCAGTACCACAGGGGACCTGAACACTGAAGCTTTCTTT. It specifies CASSTTGDLNTEAFF.

CDR3 DNA sequence: TGTGCCAGCCCCGTTAACGCCAGGAATGGCTACACCTTC. Encoded protein: CASPVNARNGYTF. This chain joins TRBV27 and TRBJ1-2, with unresolved D. The CDR3 has 13 residues. The germline CDR1 and CDR2 sequences are MNHEY and SMNVEV (reference sequence). The V and J ends lost 8 bases and 6 bases respectively, with 16 bases between them.

This clonotype was observed many times. The chain links TRBV7-8 to TRBJ2-7, with D perhaps matching TRBD2 (7 bases). Germline CDR1 and CDR2: SGHVS and FQNEAQ. The CDR3 loop spans 14 amino acids. The V end was cut by 4 bases, the J end by 6 bases, with 16 bases between. CDR3 sequence (DNA): TGTGCCAGCAGCTGGGTGGGGGGGCGCTTCGAGCAGTACTTC. Translating gives CASSWVGGRFEQYF. Together with reference TRBV7-8 and TRBJ2-7, the CDR3 gives the full variable domain: GAGVSQSPRYKVAKRGQDVALRCDPISGHVSLFWYQQALGQGPEFLTYFQNEAQLDKSGLPSDRFFAERPEGSVSTLKIQRTQQEDSAVYLCASSWVGGRFEQYFGPGTRLTVT.

The sample holds many counts of this clonotype. The chain recombines TRBV27 with TRBJ2-7; no clear D. The CDR3 contains 9 residues. V was shortened by 8 bases and J by 4 bases, with 3 bases between the two germline ends. Per the germline V gene, CDR1 is MNHEY and CDR2 is SMNVEV (reference sequence). The CDR3 here is CASGYEQYF. In DNA form, the CDR3 reads TGTGCCAGCGGGTACGAGCAGTACTTC.

This clonotype was counted ten times or more. Written as DNA, the CDR3 is TGTGCCAGCAGTTACGTCCCTTTTGGCTACACCTTC. Encoded protein: CASSYVPFGYTF. The chain uses TRBV12-3 or TRBV12-4 and TRBJ1-2; D is unclear. The CDR3 has 12 residues. The ends were cut back, 4 bases at V and 7 bases at J, with 10 bases in the middle.

This clonotype was seen at least ten times. V is TRBV3-1 and J is TRBJ2-7, with TRBD2 identical over 7 bases. Germline V lookup: CDR1 LGHDT, CDR2 YNNKEL (reference sequence). The CDR3 is made up of 13 amino acids. The V segment lost 5 bases and the J segment 7 bases; nucleotides outside the gene matches: 8. CDR3 residues: CASSDESGGEQYF. The DNA of the CDR3 is TGTGCCAGCAGCGATGAGTCGGGAGGTGAGCAGTACTTC.

Regarding this clonotype: This likely reflects a read error, since a far larger clone is one base away. The chain links TRBV24-1 to TRBJ2-7; TRBD1 agrees at 7 bases. The DNA matches TRBJ2-5 better at its end, which makes the J call doubtful. CDR3 length: 14 amino acids. Per the germline V gene, CDR1 is KGHDR and CDR2 is SFDVKD. The CDR3 loop reads CATSDTGVGETQYF. The CDR3 nucleotides read TGTGCCACCAGTGATACAGGGGTCGGCGAGACCCAGTACTTC.